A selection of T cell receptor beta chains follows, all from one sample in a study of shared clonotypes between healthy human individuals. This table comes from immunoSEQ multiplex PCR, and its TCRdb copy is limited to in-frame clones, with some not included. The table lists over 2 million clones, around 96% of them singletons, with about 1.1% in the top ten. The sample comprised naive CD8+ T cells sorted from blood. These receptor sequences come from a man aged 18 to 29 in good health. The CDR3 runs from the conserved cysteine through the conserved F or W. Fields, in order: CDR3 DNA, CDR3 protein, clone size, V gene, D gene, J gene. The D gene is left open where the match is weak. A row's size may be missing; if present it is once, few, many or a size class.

TGTGCCAGCAGCGGCCCCGGGGGGTCGGAGACCCAGTACTTC CASSGPGGSETQYF . TRBV27 TRBD2 TRBJ2-5
TGTGCCAGCAGGCCGGGACAGGGAGACTACGAGCAGTACTTC CASRPGQGDYEQYF . TRBV21-1 . TRBJ2-7
TGTGCCAGCAGTTACGAAGGGAGAAGTGATGAAAAACTGTTTTTT CASSYEGRSDEKLFF . TRBV6-5 . TRBJ1-4
TGTGCCAGCTCACCGACAGAAGAGACCCAGTACTTC CASSPTEETQYF . TRBV18 . TRBJ2-5
TGTGCCAGCAGCCCCCGCGGAACTACCTACGAGCAGTACTTC CASSPRGTTYEQYF . TRBV11-3 . TRBJ2-7
TGTGCCAGCAGCAGAACAGGGGTAGGGCAGCCCCAGCATTTT CASSRTGVGQPQHF once TRBV7-8 TRBD1 TRBJ1-5
TGTGCCAGCAGCCCACTAGACCACTACGAGCAGTACTTC CASSPLDHYEQYF . TRBV14 . TRBJ2-7
TGTGCCACCAGCCCCGGACAGTTCATGGGTACTAATGAAAAACTGTTTTTT CATSPGQFMGTNEKLFF . TRBV15 . TRBJ1-4
TGTGACTGGAGTGACAGGGGGAATTCACCCCTCCACTTT CDWSDRGNSPLHF . TRBV30 TRBD1 TRBJ1-6
TGTGCCAGCAGTTTGGTAGGCGCCGGGAACACCGGGGAGCTGTTTTTT CASSLVGAGNTGELFF . TRBV27 . TRBJ2-2
TGTGCCAGCAGCACTCGTCGGGGGGGTACTGAAGCTTTCTTT CASSTRRGGTEAFF . TRBV7-2 . TRBJ1-1
TGTGCCAGTCAGGGGGGGTATTTT CASQGGYF . TRBV6-6 . TRBJ2-3
TGTGCCAGCAGCCTACCCATCAGGGGCGAGCAGTACTTC CASSLPIRGEQYF once TRBV7-2 . TRBJ2-7
TGCGCCAGCAGCTTGGGAGTCCTAGCCAAAAACATTCAGTACTTC CASSLGVLAKNIQYF . TRBV5-1 . TRBJ2-4
TGTGCCAGCAGCCTCATAGGGGGACAGGGATCAAAGTATGGCTACACCTTC CASSLIGGQGSKYGYTF . TRBV7-9 TRBD1 TRBJ1-2
TGTGCTAGTGGTTTCGCCGGTCGGGAGAGTGGCTACACCTTC CASGFAGRESGYTF . TRBV12-5 . TRBJ1-2
TGTGCCAGCAGCTTAGCCATATATACGCAGTATTTT CASSLAIYTQYF . TRBV7-9 . TRBJ2-3
TGCGCCAGCAGCACGGCAGGGGATCCCTACTCCTACGAGCAGTACTTC CASSTAGDPYSYEQYF . TRBV5-1 . TRBJ2-7
TGCGCCAGCAGCCCGGACAGGGGGCCTTACGAGCAGTACTTC CASSPDRGPYEQYF . TRBV4-3 TRBD1 TRBJ2-7
TGTGCCAGCAGCTTGGAGGGGACAAGATACGAGCAGTACTTC CASSLEGTRYEQYF . TRBV5-5 . TRBJ2-7
TGCGCCAGCAGCGGGGACACGCTAGGACGGCCCCCCGGGCAGTACTTC CASSGDTLGRPPGQYF . TRBV5-1 . TRBJ2-7
TGTGCCAGCAGCTTACTTCCAGGCATCTACAATGAGCAGTTCTTC CASSLLPGIYNEQFF . TRBV11-3 . TRBJ2-1
TGTGCCAGCAGCTTAGCTCCGGGGGCAAGGAACACTGAAGCTTTCTTT CASSLAPGARNTEAFF once TRBV7-8 . TRBJ1-1
TGTGCCAGCAGCCAGGAATTATATACTGAAGCTTTCTTT CASSQELYTEAFF few TRBV4-2 . TRBJ1-1
TGTGCCAGCACGCGACGTGGGACAGTAGCGGACTATGGCTACACCTTC CASTRRGTVADYGYTF . TRBV21-1 . TRBJ1-2
TGTGCCTGGAGGGGATTGACAGGGGCCGAGCAGTACTTC CAWRGLTGAEQYF few TRBV30 TRBD1 TRBJ2-7
TGTGCCAGCAGTTACCGACAGGGGGACAATCAGCCCCAGCATTTT CASSYRQGDNQPQHF . TRBV6-5 TRBD1 TRBJ1-5
TGTGCCAGCAGTGAACCGGGCCAATTCCGAGGGGCCAACGTCCTGACTTTC CASSEPGQFRGANVLTF . TRBV2 . TRBJ2-6
TGCGCCAGCAGCCCCATCACAGGCTTTAATGAAAAACTGTTTTTT CASSPITGFNEKLFF . TRBV5-1 . TRBJ1-4
TGTGCCAGCAGCTTGGTTTTGGCAGGGAGGACCGGGGAGCTGTTTTTT CASSLVLAGRTGELFF . TRBV5-4 . TRBJ2-2
TGTGCCAGCAGCCTCGGGGGGTTCGGCACAGATACGCAGTATTTT CASSLGGFGTDTQYF . TRBV5-6 TRBD2 TRBJ2-3
TGCGCCAGCAGCCAAGATACCTCCGGGCAGGCCTACGAGCAGTACTTC CASSQDTSGQAYEQYF . TRBV4-3 . TRBJ2-7
TGTGCCAGCAGCGTGACAGGATACGAGCAGTACTTC CASSVTGYEQYF . TRBV2 . TRBJ2-7
TGTGCCAGCAGCTTGGTGGAGAACACCGGGGAGCTGTTTTTT CASSLVENTGELFF . TRBV5-8 . TRBJ2-2
TGTGCCAGCAGCCCCACAGGGGACGGTGGCTACACCTTC CASSPTGDGGYTF . TRBV7-9 TRBD1 TRBJ1-2
TGTGCCAGCAGCGGACAGGGGGCGCGAGAAAAACTGTTTTTT CASSGQGAREKLFF . TRBV6-6 TRBD1 TRBJ1-4
TGTGCCAGCAGCTTAGGGGGAGGGGGTTACGAGCAGTACTTC CASSLGGGGYEQYF . TRBV11-2 . TRBJ2-7
TGTGCCAGCAGCAATAGGAGGACGGAGAACCCTCAGATCTCCGGGGAGCTGTTTTTT CASSNRRTENPQISGELFF . TRBV21-1 . TRBJ2-2
TGCGCCAGCAGCCCGGGGACGGCAACTAATGAAAAACTGTTTTTT CASSPGTATNEKLFF . TRBV4-3 . TRBJ1-4
TGTGCCAGCAGCTTGATAACAGGGGGTATCTATGGCTACACCTTC CASSLITGGIYGYTF . TRBV5-4 TRBD1 TRBJ1-2
TGCGCCAGCTTCGAAGCGGATGCCTACGAGCAGTACTTC CASFEADAYEQYF . TRBV5-1 . TRBJ2-7
TGCGCCAGCAGCCAAGAGCCCGCCTCACTTTACACCGGGGAGCTGTTTTTT CASSQEPASLYTGELFF . TRBV4-3 . TRBJ2-2
TGTGCCAGCAGCTTGGGGCAGAGGACCGAAGCTTTCTTT CASSLGQRTEAFF . TRBV5-4 . TRBJ1-1
TGCAGCGTTGAGGTCCGGAGATCTCATAATTCACCCCTCCACTTT CSVEVRRSHNSPLHF . TRBV29-1 . TRBJ1-6
TGTGCCACCAGCTCGGGCCAGGTTAGCTCCTACGAGCAGTACTTC CATSSGQVSSYEQYF . TRBV15 . TRBJ2-7
TGTGCCAGCAGCGTAGGGTCCGCCGAGCAGTACTTC CASSVGSAEQYF once TRBV9 . TRBJ2-7
TGTGCCAGCAGTGAAGACTGGGTCGGAACAGGATATGGCTACACCTTC CASSEDWVGTGYGYTF . TRBV6-1 . TRBJ1-2
TGTGCCAGCAGCCCCGGCTTCCAGACAGAGCAGTTCTTC CASSPGFQTEQFF . TRBV14 . TRBJ2-1
TGTGCCAGCAGCTATTGGACAGGGGGACTCCCTAGGAACTATGGCTACACCTTC CASSYWTGGLPRNYGYTF . TRBV5-8 TRBD1 TRBJ1-2
TGTGCCAGCAGTGCGCTACTAGCTGCCTACGAGCAGTACTTC CASSALLAAYEQYF . TRBV6-1 . TRBJ2-7
TGTGCCAGCAGCTTAGTCGGTGAGCAGTTCTTC CASSLVGEQFF . TRBV13 . TRBJ2-1
TGTGCCAGCAGTGAGGGCCCCAATAGCAATCAGCCCCAGCATTTT CASSEGPNSNQPQHF . TRBV2 . TRBJ1-5
TGTGCCACCGTAGAGAGGACAGGGTACTACGAGCAGTACTTC CATVERTGYYEQYF . TRBV6-5 TRBD1 TRBJ2-7
TGTGCCAGCAGTCCATTGGGGGGGCGACCTCAGCCCCAGCATTTT CASSPLGGRPQPQHF . TRBV27 . TRBJ1-5
TGTGCCAGTAGTGCGGGGGGGTCCGGGTACGAGCAGTACTTC CASSAGGSGYEQYF . TRBV19 TRBD2 TRBJ2-7